The clone carrying this TCR beta chain was recorded at least ten times. Its specificity is unknown. Cells sorted as Tregs were CD4+, CD25+ and CD127-/low. Broader study findings: The TCR gene usage of tumor memory CD4+ T cells clustered together with blood and lymph node memory CD4+ cells and with lymph node naive CD4+ cells. The larger cohort examined one V-J beta rearrangement, not whole repertoires.

This CDR3 region has 16 residues. In germline, CDR1 is SGHRS, CDR2 YFSETQ. V lost 0 bases and J lost 9; bases outside the gene matches: 10. One entry per CDR3 protein, called by TCRdb with MiXCR from the 5' RACE reads. The top ten clones hold 2% to 2.5% of a sample with over 45,000 distinct CDR3 sequences, 26% of them seen once. This chain uses TRBV5-1 with TRBJ2-1; 9 nucleotides match TRBD2. This sequence was found in a female donor with breast cancer. The sequencing input was tumor-infiltrating Tregs sorted from the breast tumor. CDR3: CASSLEGGGAGREQFF. The CDR3 DNA sequence: TGCGCCAGCAGCTTGGAAGGCGGGGGGGCCGGACGTGAGCAGTTCTTC.